This TCR beta chain was sequenced in a study of blood T cell repertoires in COVID-19. Study-level information: Sites across the United States, Italy and Spain contributed samples from acute and convalescent COVID-19.

Germline V gene sequence: CDR1 GTSNPN, CDR2 SVGIG (reference sequence). This CDR3 is built from 12 residues. V was pared by 2 bases and J by 6 bases, with 8 bases between. Libraries were prepared by immunoSEQ multiplex PCR; TCRdb keeps only in-frame clonotypes and omits some of them. The sample yields under 200,000 clones, 84% seen once. This sequence joins TRBV30 and TRBJ1-3, with D maybe TRBD1 (5 bases). What was sequenced was peripheral blood. This receptor was identified in a man aged 25-40 years with active or convalescent COVID-19. The chain's CDR3 is CAWSRTPNTIYF. Here the CDR3 DNA reads TGTGCCTGGAGTCGGACACCAAACACCATATATTTT.